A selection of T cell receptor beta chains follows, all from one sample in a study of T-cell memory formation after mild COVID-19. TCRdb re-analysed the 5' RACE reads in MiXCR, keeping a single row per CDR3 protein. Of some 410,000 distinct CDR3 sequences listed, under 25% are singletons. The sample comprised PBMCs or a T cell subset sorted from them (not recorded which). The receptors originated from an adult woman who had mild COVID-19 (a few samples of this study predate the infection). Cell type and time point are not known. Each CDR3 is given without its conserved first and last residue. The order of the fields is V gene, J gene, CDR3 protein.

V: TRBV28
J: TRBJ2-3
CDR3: ASSILAGAPY

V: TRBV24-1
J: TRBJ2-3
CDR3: ATSDKRGYTDTQY

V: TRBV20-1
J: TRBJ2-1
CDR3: SARTSQGNNEQF

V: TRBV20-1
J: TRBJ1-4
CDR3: SARLGPLVSNEKLF

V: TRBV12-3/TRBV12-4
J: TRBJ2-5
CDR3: ASSFGWGETQY

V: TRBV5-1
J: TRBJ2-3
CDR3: ASSLETATDTQY

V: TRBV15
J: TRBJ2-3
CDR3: ATSIRTGPDTQY

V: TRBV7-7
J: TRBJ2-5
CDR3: ASSFSGQGHGTQY

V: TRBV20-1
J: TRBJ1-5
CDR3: SAMDRGTYSNQPQH

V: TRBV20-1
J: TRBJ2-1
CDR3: SAREGLDLV

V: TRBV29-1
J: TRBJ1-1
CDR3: SGGQKNTEAF

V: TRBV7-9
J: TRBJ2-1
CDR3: ASSYRRDEQF

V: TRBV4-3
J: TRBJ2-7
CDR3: ASSQETAPGAYEQY

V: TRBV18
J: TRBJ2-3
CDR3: ASSPPSGPGRTQY

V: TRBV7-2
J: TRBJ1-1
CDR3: ASSYDRAANTEAF

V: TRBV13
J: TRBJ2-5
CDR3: ASSTHEQRSKETQY

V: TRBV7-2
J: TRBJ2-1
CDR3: ASSFPGLTMNEQF

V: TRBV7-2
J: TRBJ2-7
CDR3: ASSPRTGSVD

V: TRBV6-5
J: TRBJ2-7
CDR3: ASSYSDSSGSAYEQY

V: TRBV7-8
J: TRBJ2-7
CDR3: ASKTGSGSYEQY

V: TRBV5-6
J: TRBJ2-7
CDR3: ASSETGAHEVYEQY

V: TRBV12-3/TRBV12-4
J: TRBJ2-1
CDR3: ASSPPGLAPPNEQF

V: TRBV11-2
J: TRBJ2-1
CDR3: ASSLRGTGNDEQF

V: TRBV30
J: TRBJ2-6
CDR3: AWSLSGANVLT

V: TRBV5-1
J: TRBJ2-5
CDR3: ASSGIIQETQY

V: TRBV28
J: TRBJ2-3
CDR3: ASSLEVPPVSSTDTQY

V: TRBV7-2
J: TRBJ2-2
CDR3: ASSLLGGELF

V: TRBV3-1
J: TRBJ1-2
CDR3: ASSQARYGYT

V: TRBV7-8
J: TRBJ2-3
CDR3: ASSLVEADTQY

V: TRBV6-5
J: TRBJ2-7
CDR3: ASRDGYEQY

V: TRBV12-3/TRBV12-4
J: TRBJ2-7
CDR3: ASRDGIGAYEQY

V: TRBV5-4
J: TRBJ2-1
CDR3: ASSVAGGLRSYNEQF

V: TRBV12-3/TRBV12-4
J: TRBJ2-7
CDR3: ASSISSGADEQY

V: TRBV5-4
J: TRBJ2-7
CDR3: ASSLDGPTYEQY

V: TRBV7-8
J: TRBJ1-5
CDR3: ASSLGRGDQPQH

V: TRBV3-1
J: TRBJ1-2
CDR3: ASSPAGDRHGYT

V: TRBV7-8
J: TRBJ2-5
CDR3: ASSLVDRGIQETQY

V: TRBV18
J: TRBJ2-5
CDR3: ASSGPGQGIKETQY

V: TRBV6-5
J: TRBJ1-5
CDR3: AGADSNQPQH

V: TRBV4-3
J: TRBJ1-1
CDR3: ASSRGTLTEAF

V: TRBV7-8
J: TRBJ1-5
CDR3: ASSLTLDSNQPQH

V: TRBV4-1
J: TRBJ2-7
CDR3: ASSQDPSGGISYEQY

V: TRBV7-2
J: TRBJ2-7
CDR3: ASSSRGLAGGRSYEQY

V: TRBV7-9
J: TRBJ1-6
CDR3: ASNDGPLH

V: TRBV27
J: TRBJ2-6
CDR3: ASSLSRGAGANVLT

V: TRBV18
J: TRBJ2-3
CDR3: ASSLRPGDTQY